These T cell receptor beta chains were read from a single sample in a study of blood T cell repertoires in COVID-19. Profiled with immunoSEQ multiplex PCR; TCRdb holds only in-frame clones, not every one. The sample lists about 260,000 clones; 85% to 90% were seen once. Sequences were obtained from PBMCs or T cells enriched from blood (not recorded which). The receptors derive from a young woman who had recovered from COVID-19. Both conserved end residues are part of each CDR3. The D gene is left open where the match is weak. The listing skips clone size in some rows; elsewhere it reads once, few, many or a size class.

-,TRBJ2-3,TRBV7-3,TRBD2,CASSITGTRATDTQYF,TGTGCCAGCAGCATAACCGGGACTAGAGCCACAGATACGCAGTATTTT
-,TRBJ1-1,TRBV29-1,TRBD1,CSVTGGFAEAFF,TGCAGCGTGACAGGGGGGTTCGCTGAAGCTTTCTTT
-,TRBJ1-2,TRBV10-3,-,CAISEGSGLGYTF,TGTGCCATCAGTGAAGGTTCAGGGCTCGGCTACACCTTC
-,TRBJ1-5,TRBV27,TRBD1,CASSSRDRAGQPQHF,TGTGCCAGCAGTTCCCGGGACAGGGCAGGACAGCCCCAGCATTTT
-,TRBJ2-5,TRBV5-1,TRBD2,CASTRGAQETQYF,TGCGCCAGCACGCGGGGGGCCCAAGAGACCCAGTACTTC
-,TRBJ1-1,TRBV29-1,-,CSVTDSTGIGAFF,TGCAGCGTTACGGACAGCACGGGTATAGGAGCTTTCTTT
-,TRBJ1-2,TRBV19,TRBD1,CASSRGTDGYGYTF,TGTGCCAGTAGTAGGGGGACAGACGGCTATGGCTACACCTTC
-,TRBJ2-3,TRBV5-5,-,CASSGSTDTQYF,TGTGCCAGCAGCGGCAGCACAGATACGCAGTATTTT
-,TRBJ2-3,TRBV19,TRBD2,CASSIETSGGYSTDTQYF,TGTGCCAGTAGTATAGAGACTAGCGGGGGGTATAGCACAGATACGCAGTATTTT
-,TRBJ1-2,TRBV2,TRBD1,CASSPGQGYGYTF,TGTGCCAGCAGTCCGGGACAGGGCTATGGCTACACCTTC
-,TRBJ1-5,TRBV18,TRBD1,CASSTGTGFGDNQPQHF,TGTGCCAGCTCAACCGGGACAGGGTTTGGGGACAATCAGCCCCAGCATTTT
-,TRBJ1-6,TRBV14,-,CASSRGWGNNSPLHF,TGTGCCAGCAGCCGAGGGTGGGGAAATAATTCACCCCTCCACTTT
-,TRBJ1-6,TRBV3-1/TRBV3-2,-,CASSPRVDNSPLHF,TGTGCCAGCAGCCCCAGGGTAGACAATTCACCCCTCCACTTT
-,TRBJ2-7,TRBV5-1,TRBD1,CASSYRGGYEQYF,TGCGCCAGCAGCTACAGGGGTGGGTACGAGCAGTACTTC
-,TRBJ1-2,TRBV4-1,-,CASSQEQAYGYTF,TGCGCCAGCAGCCAAGAGCAGGCCTATGGCTACACCTTC
-,TRBJ2-2,TRBV28,-,CASSPRNTGELFF,TGTGCCAGCAGTCCGCGGAACACCGGGGAGCTGTTTTTT
-,TRBJ1-1,TRBV10-3,-,CAIRGLNTEAFF,TGTGCCATCAGGGGCCTAAACACTGAAGCTTTCTTT
-,TRBJ1-1,TRBV7-2,TRBD1,CASSMDRGGTEAFF,TGTGCCAGCAGCATGGACAGGGGAGGGACTGAAGCTTTCTTT
-,TRBJ1-2,TRBV4-1,TRBD1,CASSHPGQGVLKGGYTF,TGCGCCAGCAGCCACCCGGGACAGGGGGTACTTAAAGGTGGCTACACCTTC
-,TRBJ1-2,TRBV11-2,-,CASSLADRRTVGYGYTF,TGTGCCAGCAGCTTAGCAGATCGCCGGACAGTTGGGTATGGCTACACCTTC
-,TRBJ2-7,TRBV2,-,CASSAGGSYEQYF,TGTGCCAGCAGTGCCGGGGGATCCTACGAGCAGTACTTC
-,TRBJ1-6,TRBV19,TRBD1,CASSSWDRQNSPLHF,TGTGCCAGTAGTAGCTGGGACAGGCAGAATTCACCCCTCCACTTT
-,TRBJ2-1,TRBV5-1,-,CASSSSAEQFF,TGCGCCAGCAGCTCTAGCGCTGAGCAGTTCTTC
-,TRBJ1-1,TRBV2,TRBD1,CASGLDRDTEAFF,TGTGCCAGCGGCTTGGACAGGGACACTGAAGCTTTCTTT
-,TRBJ1-5,TRBV5-1,-,CASSPEGVQGPQHF,TGCGCCAGCAGCCCCGAGGGGGTTCAGGGGCCCCAGCATTTT
-,TRBJ2-7,TRBV28,TRBD1,CASSRPRTGRSYEQYF,TGTGCCAGCAGTCGGCCACGGACAGGGCGCTCCTACGAGCAGTACTTC
-,TRBJ2-7,TRBV19,TRBD1,CASSIGTFGTGELKQYF,TGTGCCAGTAGTATAGGCACCTTCGGGACAGGGGAACTCAAGCAGTACTTC
-,TRBJ2-7,TRBV10-1,TRBD2,CASSAGLAGVKDEQYF,TGCGCCAGCAGTGCGGGACTAGCGGGGGTTAAGGACGAGCAGTACTTC
-,TRBJ1-2,TRBV2,TRBD1,CASRSGQGISYGYTF,TGTGCCAGCCGGAGTGGACAGGGAATTTCCTATGGCTACACCTTC
once,TRBJ1-5,TRBV5-8,-,CASSLAWGSRRRSNQPQHF,TGTGCCAGCAGCTTGGCCTGGGGCAGCCGCAGGCGGAGCAATCAGCCCCAGCATTTT
-,TRBJ2-1,TRBV5-4,-,CASRAVPYNEQFF,TGTGCCAGCAGGGCAGTTCCTTACAATGAGCAGTTCTTC
-,TRBJ1-2,TRBV29-1,-,CSVDRSNYGYTF,TGCAGCGTTGACCGCAGTAACTATGGCTACACCTTC
-,TRBJ2-1,TRBV19,TRBD2,CASSIPGGSREQFF,TGTGCCAGTAGTATCCCGGGGGGAAGTCGGGAGCAGTTCTTC
-,TRBJ1-4,TRBV11-2,-,CASSLVQQGVPNEKLFF,TGTGCCAGCAGCTTAGTTCAACAGGGCGTGCCGAATGAAAAACTGTTTTTT
-,TRBJ2-5,TRBV2,TRBD1,CASSRTGGGETQYF,TGTGCCAGCAGTCGGACAGGGGGTGGAGAGACCCAGTACTTC
-,TRBJ1-2,TRBV5-4,-,CASSTDSQLNYGYTF,TGTGCCAGCAGCACGGACAGCCAACTTAACTATGGCTACACCTTC
few,TRBJ1-1,TRBV19,-,CASSKTTNTEAFF,TGTGCCAGTTCAAAGACTACGAACACTGAAGCTTTCTTT
-,TRBJ1-2,TRBV12-2,-,CASRLGGPMALNYGYTF,TGTGCAAGTCGCTTAGGCGGGCCAATGGCCCTTAACTATGGCTACACCTTC
-,TRBJ1-2,TRBV24-1,TRBD1,CATSRDRVNGYTF,TGTGCCACCAGCCGGGACAGGGTAAATGGCTACACCTTC
-,TRBJ1-2,TRBV19,TRBD1,CASSVEQGARPLYGYTF,TGTGCCAGTAGCGTGGAACAGGGGGCGCGCCCACTATATGGCTACACCTTC
-,TRBJ2-7,TRBV7-9,-,CASSLAGSSYEQYF,TGTGCCAGCAGCTTAGCGGGGAGCTCCTACGAGCAGTACTTC
-,TRBJ2-7,TRBV27,TRBD1,CASRRGQGYYEQYF,TGTGCCAGCAGACGGGGACAGGGTTACTACGAGCAGTACTTC
-,TRBJ2-3,TRBV5-1,TRBD1,CASTGTGVPDTQYF,TGCGCCAGCACCGGGACAGGGGTTCCAGATACGCAGTATTTT